This TCR beta chain was recorded in a study of cytomegalovirus exposure and HLA in healthy donors. Study-level information: Of some 410 genotyped donors, about 81% grouped in the Caucasian-associated ancestry cluster. Whole-study findings and limits: A later analysis found TCR association rates differed by HLA locus, highest for DRB1 and lowest for HLA-C.

Comments on this clone: The antigen remains undetermined.

The CDR3 spans 15 residues. Trimming removed 3 bases at V and 1 base at J, with 12 bases between. Germline CDR1 reads LNHDA; CDR2 reads SQIVND (reference sequence). PCR was performed using 60 Vbeta and 13 Jbeta primers. Profiled with immunoSEQ multiplex PCR; TCRdb holds only in-frame clones, not every one. The sample includes some 120,000 clones, 60% to 85% of them seen just once. The receptor's source is a female donor in good health and CMV-seronegative. Sequencing was done on a sample of PBMCs. The chain joins TRBV19 to TRBJ1-1; D uncertain. The CDR3 here is CASSIDRTKNTEAFF. In DNA, the CDR3 is TGTGCCAGTAGTATTGATAGGACTAAGAACACTGAAGCTTTCTTT.